Given below is one T cell receptor (beta chain) in context. Its recognized antigen is unknown. Nothing much larger sits one base from this clone, and base qualities are not available. This entry comes from a study of blood T cell repertoires in COVID-19 (dated by TCRdb to 2020 to 2022). In terms of the full investigation: The collaborator samples originated in the United States, Italy and Spain and spanned the acute and convalescent phases of COVID-19. The sample metadata nearly always contained a de-identified subject ID, COVID-19 status, age in years and sex. The repertoires were released in a freely available public database meant as a resource for research on the immune response to SARS-CoV-2. The dataset comprised deeply sampled blood TCRbeta repertoires from subjects exposed to, actively infected with, or recovered from COVID-19. The samples were drawn from two sources: the first 160 participants of the ongoing ImmuneRACE study, and approximately 1,300 subjects contributed by 6 global collaborators. Where available, HLA class I and class II types were obtained from metadata supplied by the sample provider rather than from assay-based typing. The prospective study material was composed of cDNA or gDNA derived from T cells, B-cell-depleted T cells, or PBMCs.

TCRbeta CDR3 regions were amplified from genomic DNA using the immunoSEQ Assay, a bias-controlled multiplex PCR. In the paper's pipeline: Within the assay, amplification of reference gene primers was used to estimate how many nucleated cells each sample contained. Sequence reads were collapsed and filtered to measure the absolute abundance of every unique TCRbeta CDR3 rearrangement. For each sample, productive Simpson clonality was calculated as the square root of Simpson's diversity index over productive rearrangements. Held by TCRdb, this immuneACCESS table contains in-frame sequences only and omits some clones. Under half of the omission traces to an unresolved V gene where checked; the cause of the rest is unknown. V, J and clone size are taken as reported in that table, and D and trimming were inferred from the DNA itself. The sample table contains approximately 140,000 clones; only one count was recorded for roughly 86% of them. About 15% of the sample belongs to the ten largest clones.

The V and J ends are trimmed by 0 bases and 2 bases, leaving 12 bases between them. For CDR1 and CDR2, the germline V gene (reference sequence) lists SGHKS and YYEKEE. From the cysteine up to the phenylalanine, the CDR3 has a length of 16 residues. Left in the record is the CDR3 DNA by itself, 48 bases read in frame from the first base. Whole blood was collected in K2EDTA tubes by collaborating institutions according to the institutions' own protocols. For TCRbeta analysis, collaborators shipped samples in one of three forms: frozen whole blood, isolated PBMCs, or DNA extracted from either of those sample types. Broader findings and caveats from the paper: Clinical and demographic metadata were provided uncurated, with the amount varying by source and participant.

This TCR derives from a human donor with acute or convalescent COVID-19. The donor label of this sample is uncertain. What was sequenced was peripheral blood. This chain joins TRBV5-5 to TRBJ1-5; the D gene remains uncertain. The nucleotide sequence is given as TGTGCCAGCAGCTTGGGCTGGGGAGGAGGCAATCAGCCCCAGCATTTT. Its protein reads: CASSLGWGGGNQPQHF.